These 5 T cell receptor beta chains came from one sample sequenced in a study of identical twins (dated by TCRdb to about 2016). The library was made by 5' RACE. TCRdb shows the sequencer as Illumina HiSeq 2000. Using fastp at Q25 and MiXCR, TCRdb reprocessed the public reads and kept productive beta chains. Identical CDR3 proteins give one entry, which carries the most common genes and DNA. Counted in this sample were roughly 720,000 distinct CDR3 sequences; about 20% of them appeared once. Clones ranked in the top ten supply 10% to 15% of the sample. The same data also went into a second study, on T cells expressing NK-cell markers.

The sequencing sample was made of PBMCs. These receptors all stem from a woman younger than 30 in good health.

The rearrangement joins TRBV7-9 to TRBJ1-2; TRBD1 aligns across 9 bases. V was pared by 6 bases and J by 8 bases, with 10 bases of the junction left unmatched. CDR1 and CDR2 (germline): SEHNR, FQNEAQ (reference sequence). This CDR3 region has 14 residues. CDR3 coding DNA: TGTGCCAGCAGAACTACAGGGGGCATGGGGGGCTACACCTTC. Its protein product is CASRTTGGMGGYTF.

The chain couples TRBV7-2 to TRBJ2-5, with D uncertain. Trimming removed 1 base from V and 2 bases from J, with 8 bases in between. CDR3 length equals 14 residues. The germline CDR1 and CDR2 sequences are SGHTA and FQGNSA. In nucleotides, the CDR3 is TGTGCCAGCAGCTTAGTGCCGTGGCAAGAGACCCAGTACTTC. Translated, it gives CASSLVPWQETQYF.

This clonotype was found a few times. CDR3 nucleotide sequence: TGTGCCAGCAGTGAGTCCGGGACTAGCCGCTACGAGCAGTACTTC. Amino acids: CASSESGTSRYEQYF. The chain recombines TRBV2 with TRBJ2-7; TRBD2 aligns across 9 bases. The germline gives CDR1 SNHLY, CDR2 FYNNEI. The CDR3 spans 15 residues. V dropped 3 bases and J dropped 3; count of bases not matched to a gene: 6.

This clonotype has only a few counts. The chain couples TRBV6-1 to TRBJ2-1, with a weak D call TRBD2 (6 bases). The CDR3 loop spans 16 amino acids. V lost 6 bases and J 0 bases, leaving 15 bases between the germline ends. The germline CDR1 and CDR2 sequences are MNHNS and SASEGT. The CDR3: CASRSPLAVSYNEQFF. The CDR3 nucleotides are TGTGCCAGCAGGTCACCTTTAGCGGTCTCCTACAATGAGCAGTTCTTC.

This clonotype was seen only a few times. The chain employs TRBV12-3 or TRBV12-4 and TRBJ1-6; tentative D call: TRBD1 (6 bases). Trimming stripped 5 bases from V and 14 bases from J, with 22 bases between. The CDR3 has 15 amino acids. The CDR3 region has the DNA TGTGCCAGCAGTCAAATGGGACACGGCGTGAGGTCCCTCCACTTT. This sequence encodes CASSQMGHGVRSLHF.